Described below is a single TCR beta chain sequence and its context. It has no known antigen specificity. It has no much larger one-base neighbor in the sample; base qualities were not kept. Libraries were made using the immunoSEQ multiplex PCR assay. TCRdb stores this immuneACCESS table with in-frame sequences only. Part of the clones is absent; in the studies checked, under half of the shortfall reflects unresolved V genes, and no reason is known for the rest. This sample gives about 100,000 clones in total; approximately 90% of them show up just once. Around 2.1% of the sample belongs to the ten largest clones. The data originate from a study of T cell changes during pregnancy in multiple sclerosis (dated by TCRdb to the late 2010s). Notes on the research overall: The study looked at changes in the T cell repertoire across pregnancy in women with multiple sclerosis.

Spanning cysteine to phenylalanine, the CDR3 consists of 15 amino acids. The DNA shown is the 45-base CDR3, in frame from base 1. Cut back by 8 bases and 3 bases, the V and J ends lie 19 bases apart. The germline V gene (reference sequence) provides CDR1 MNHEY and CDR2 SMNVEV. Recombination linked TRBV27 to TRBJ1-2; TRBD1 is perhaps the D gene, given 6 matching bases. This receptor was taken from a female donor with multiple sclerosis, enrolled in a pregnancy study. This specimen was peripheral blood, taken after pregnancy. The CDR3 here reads CASGGIGGYDYGYTF. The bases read TGTGCCAGCGGAGGAATAGGGGGATACGACTATGGCTACACCTTC.